Listed here are 4 T cell receptor beta chains from one sample, sequenced in a study of T cell responses to AZD1222 COVID-19 vaccine. TCRdb keeps only in-frame clones here, not all; method: immunoSEQ multiplex PCR. This table has about 120,000 clones, roughly 87% appearing once. Source: peripheral blood, taken on day 0 of AZD1222 vaccination. The receptors shown here come from an adult in good health.

The V gene is TRBV2, the J gene TRBJ1-1, with TRBD1 as a possible D gene (6 bases). Trimming cost V 4 bases and J 5 bases, with 14 bases left between them. The V gene's germline CDR1 is SNHLY and CDR2 FYNNEI. The CDR3 spans 14 residues. The CDR3 here is CASSVAGVGTEAFF. The CDR3 bases are TGTGCCAGCAGTGTGGCAGGGGTAGGTACTGAAGCTTTCTTT.

The V call is TRBV29-1, the J call TRBJ1-2; D unresolved. The CDR3 length is 13 residues. The germline V and J ends were trimmed by 6 bases and 0 bases, with 11 bases remaining between them. Germline loops: CDR1 SQVTM, CDR2 ANQGSEA. The CDR3 loop is CSVETRSNYGYTF. The CDR3 DNA sequence: TGCAGCGTGGAAACGAGGTCTAACTATGGCTACACCTTC.

This chain connects TRBV3-1 (or the pseudogene TRBV3-2) to TRBJ1-4; D ambiguous. V lost 1 base and J 1 base, leaving 10 bases between the germline ends. Germline V lookup: CDR1 LGHDT, CDR2 YNNKEL (reference sequence). The CDR3 consists of 16 residues. The CDR3 loop is CASSQGSWVTNEKLFF. In nucleotides, the CDR3 is TGTGCCAGCAGCCAAGGGTCGTGGGTAACTAATGAAAAACTGTTTTTT.

This chain uses TRBV6-1 with TRBJ2-1; D possibly corresponds to TRBD1 (6 bases). The CDR3 runs 15 residues. CDR1 is MNHNS and CDR2 is SASEGT in the germline V gene. V lost 0 bases and J lost 7, with 13 bases in between. The CDR3 DNA reads TGTGCCAGCAGTGAAGCGATATACAGGGCTAATGAGCAGTTCTTC. Amino acids: CASSEAIYRANEQFF.